The rows below give T cell receptor beta chains drawn from one sample of a study of OX40 agonist ivuxolimab in advanced cancers. Only in-frame clones appear in the TCRdb table, and some are missing; sequencing was by immunoSEQ multiplex PCR. The sample records 45,000 to 60,000 clones, roughly 89% being singletons. The sample was CD4+ or CD8+ T cells sorted from blood, taken in a trial of the OX40 agonist ivuxolimab. Receptor source: an adult with an advanced solid tumor such as melanoma, head and neck, liver or kidney cancer. Each CDR3 is given with its conserved first and last residue. A D gene is named only where the DNA matches it firmly.

CDR3	V	J	D
CASSPVGGPYEQYF	TRBV4-1	TRBJ2-7	-
CASSLTGFNEQFF	TRBV7-6	TRBJ2-1	-
CASSPWGRETYEQYF	TRBV7-9	TRBJ2-7	-
CASSLYPGAFGDGYTF	TRBV5-6	TRBJ1-2	-
CASTPSERDEQFF	TRBV7-9	TRBJ2-1	-
CASSPNPGRRTEAFF	TRBV4-1	TRBJ1-1	-
CASSSSGGASTDTQYF	TRBV5-5	TRBJ2-3	TRBD2
CASTPDSEAFF	TRBV2	TRBJ1-1	-
CASRGLATDTQYF	TRBV27	TRBJ2-3	TRBD2
CASSIDGYRTGDINTEAFF	TRBV19	TRBJ1-1	TRBD1
CASSRSWGRDEQFF	TRBV25-1	TRBJ2-1	-
CATFRGQWFF	TRBV2	TRBJ2-1	TRBD1
CASSVTGTDSTDTQYF	TRBV2	TRBJ2-3	TRBD1
CASSSSGYEQYF	TRBV25-1	TRBJ2-7	-
CASSLTGGQETQYF	TRBV7-9	TRBJ2-5	TRBD1
CASSLVGQYEQYF	TRBV28	TRBJ2-7	TRBD1
CASSSPRTSGRKQYF	TRBV13	TRBJ2-7	TRBD2
CASSLGSQTEAFF	TRBV27	TRBJ1-1	-
CASSPTEGREVPPTDTQYF	TRBV27	TRBJ2-3	TRBD2
CASSFLEGANTEAFF	TRBV6-5	TRBJ1-1	TRBD1
CASSVVEQNTEAFF	TRBV9	TRBJ1-1	-
CASSIRQAMNTEAFF	TRBV19	TRBJ1-1	-
CASSLLGSGELFF	TRBV28	TRBJ2-2	-
CASSLTGVEQFF	TRBV13	TRBJ2-1	-
CASSLGGGETQYF	TRBV7-6	TRBJ2-5	TRBD2
CASTEQADGNTIYF	TRBV19	TRBJ1-3	-
CASSPETAALYGYTF	TRBV5-1	TRBJ1-2	-
CASSQGRGLAKNIQYF	TRBV14	TRBJ2-4	-
CASSLTLAGGPYF	TRBV5-6	TRBJ2-7	TRBD2
CASSYSRNEQYF	TRBV6-5	TRBJ2-7	-
CASSLLAGRYGYTF	TRBV28	TRBJ1-2	-
CASSFMTEQETQYF	TRBV28	TRBJ2-5	-
CASSLGWASGLEQYF	TRBV7-8	TRBJ2-7	TRBD2
CASSLGWASGLEQYF	TRBV7-3	TRBJ2-7	TRBD2
CASSVDRYTEAFF	TRBV18	TRBJ1-1	-
CASSSYSNQPQHF	TRBV5-8	TRBJ1-5	-
CATRGAGNSPLHF	TRBV15	TRBJ1-6	-
CASSLEFQGGNEQFF	TRBV11-3	TRBJ2-1	-
CASSPLGGSSNEKLFF	TRBV7-9	TRBJ1-4	-
CASSSPGSGNEKLFF	TRBV11-2	TRBJ1-4	-
CASSIQGAIDGYTF	TRBV19	TRBJ1-2	TRBD1
CASSPTWGVNTEAFF	TRBV28	TRBJ1-1	-
CASRGTTLSSYEQYF	TRBV2	TRBJ2-7	-
CASSQGETGGAEQPQHF	TRBV4-1	TRBJ1-5	-
CASSLAPTAQETQYF	TRBV7-9	TRBJ2-5	-
CASSPRDRGPGELFF	TRBV9	TRBJ2-2	TRBD1
CASSPGTSAYNEQFF	TRBV4-3	TRBJ2-1	TRBD2
CASTFLNSGLNNEQFF	TRBV27	TRBJ2-1	TRBD2
CASSESPGDREKLFF	TRBV2	TRBJ1-4	-
CASSMGGDRTQYF	TRBV19	TRBJ2-3	TRBD1
CASSLGGVTSSYEQYF	TRBV27	TRBJ2-7	-
CASSPADGAGPLNTEAFF	TRBV18	TRBJ1-1	-
CASSLLGTGSGEQFF	TRBV27	TRBJ2-1	-